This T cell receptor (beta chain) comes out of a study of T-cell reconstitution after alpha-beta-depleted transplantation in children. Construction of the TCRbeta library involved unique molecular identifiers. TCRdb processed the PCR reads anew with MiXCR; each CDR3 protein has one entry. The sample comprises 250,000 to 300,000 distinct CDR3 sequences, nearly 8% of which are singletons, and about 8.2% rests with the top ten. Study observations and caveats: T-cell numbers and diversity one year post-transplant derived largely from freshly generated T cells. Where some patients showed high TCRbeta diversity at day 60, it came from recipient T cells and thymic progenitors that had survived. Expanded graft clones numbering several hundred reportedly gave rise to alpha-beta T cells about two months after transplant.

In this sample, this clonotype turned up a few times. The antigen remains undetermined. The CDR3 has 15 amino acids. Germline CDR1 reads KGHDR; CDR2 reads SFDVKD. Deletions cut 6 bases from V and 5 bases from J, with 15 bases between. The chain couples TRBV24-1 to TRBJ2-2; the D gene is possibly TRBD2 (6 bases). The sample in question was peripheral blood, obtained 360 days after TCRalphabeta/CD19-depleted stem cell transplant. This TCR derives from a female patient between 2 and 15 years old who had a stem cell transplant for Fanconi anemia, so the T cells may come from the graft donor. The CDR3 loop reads CATSPPFGGTGELFF. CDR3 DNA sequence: TGTGCCACCAGTCCACCTTTTGGGGGGACCGGGGAGCTGTTTTTT.